The entry that follows covers one TCR beta chain sequence. Its antigen is undetermined. This specimen belongs to a study of T cells in localized non-small cell lung cancer. Points from the study as a whole: A single tumor region was sequenced, leaving heterogeneity possible.

The CDR3 has 14 residues. CDR1 KGHSH and CDR2 LQKENI come from the germline V gene. Trimming removed 2 bases from V and 8 bases from J, with 15 bases in between. Assay used: immunoSEQ multiplex PCR; TCRdb lists only in-frame clones, some missing. The data hold 29,000 or so clones, with approximately 90% observed a single time. The specimen comprised peripheral blood, sampled before any cancer treatment. The chain combines TRBV18 with TRBJ1-2; D is possibly TRBD1 (6 bases). The clonotype originates from an older female donor with stage III squamous cell lung carcinoma. CDR3 protein: CASSPSTGQVGYTF. The CDR3 nucleotides are TGTGCCAGCTCACCATCGACAGGACAAGTAGGCTACACCTTC.